Each of the 19 T cell receptor beta chains below was sequenced from the same sample in a study of blood T cell repertoires in COVID-19. Sequenced by immunoSEQ multiplex PCR; TCRdb stores in-frame clones only, minus some. The repertoire has roughly 350,000 clones, around 87% of them found once; the top ten carry more than 9%. Sequencing used peripheral blood. These receptors all come from a woman aged 30 to 39 with COVID-19, enrolled during active disease.

This sequence joins TRBV11-2 and TRBJ2-1, with 8 positions matching TRBD2. V shed 2 bases and J 10 bases; nucleotides not matched to a gene: 10. The CDR3 has 15 amino acids. Germline V gene sequence: CDR1 SGHAT, CDR2 FQNNGV. The CDR3 loop is CASSLLSLAEGEQFF. The CDR3 nucleotides read TGTGCCAGCAGCTTACTGTCACTAGCGGAGGGGGAGCAGTTCTTC. The whole variable domain, filled in from reference TRBV11-2 and TRBJ2-1, reads EAGVAQSPRYKIIEKRQSVAFWCNPISGHATLYWYQQILGQGPKLLIQFQNNGVVDDSQLPKDRFSAERLKGVDSTLKIQPAKLEDSAVYLCASSLLSLAEGEQFFGPGTRLTVL.

The chain couples TRBV5-5 to TRBJ2-4; the match to TRBD2 covers 8 bases. The CDR3 is 18 amino acids. Germline CDR1 and CDR2: SGHKS and YYEKEE (reference sequence). Trimming removed 5 bases from V and 7 bases from J; junction bases left unmatched: 20. CDR3 coding DNA: TGTGCCAGCAGTTCCATAGCGGGGAGGTTTAGTATATGGAACATTCAGTACTTC. Protein sequence: CASSSIAGRFSIWNIQYF.

The CDR3 region has the DNA TGTGCCAGCAGCAAAGCGGGCCATTTAGCGGGAGACTATAATTCACCCCTCCACTTT. Translation gives CASSKAGHLAGDYNSPLHF. V gene TRBV21-1 combines with J gene TRBJ1-6. TRBV21-1 is a pseudogene locus. This CDR3 is 19 amino acids long.

The J gene is TRBJ2-1, the V gene TRBV7-2; 7 bases map to TRBD2. Germline V lookup: CDR1 SGHTA, CDR2 FQGNSA. CDR3 length equals 14 residues. The V and J ends lost 1 base and 10 bases, in that order; junction bases with no gene match: 7. This CDR3 reads CASSLGPSGPEQFF. Here the CDR3 DNA reads TGTGCCAGCAGCTTAGGGCCTAGCGGACCAGAGCAGTTCTTC. The entire variable domain, with the rest obtained from reference TRBV7-2 and TRBJ2-1, is as follows: GAGVSQSPSNKVTEKGKDVELRCDPISGHTALYWYRQSLGQGLEFLIYFQGNSAPDKSGLPSDRFSAERTGGSVSTLTIQRTQQEDSAVYLCASSLGPSGPEQFFGPGTRLTVL.

The DNA of the CDR3 is TGTGCCAGCAGTTGGGACAGGGAACAAGAGACCCAGTACTTC. It translates to CASSWDREQETQYF. This chain joins TRBV27 and TRBJ2-5, with 9 bases identical to TRBD1. V shed 4 bases and J 2 bases; nucleotides not matched to a gene: 2. Germline V lookup: CDR1 MNHEY, CDR2 SMNVEV (reference sequence). The CDR3 extends over 14 amino acids.

The genes are TRBV6-6 and TRBJ1-6; D is perhaps TRBD1 (6 bases). CDR1 MNHNY and CDR2 SVGAGI come from the germline V gene (reference sequence). This CDR3 comprises 14 residues. Trimming shortened V by 6 bases and J by 10 bases, and 16 bases separated the two germline ends. CDR3: CASRNAGDYSPLHF. CDR3 bases: TGTGCCAGCAGGAACGCAGGGGACTACTCACCCCTCCACTTT.

V is TRBV5-1 and J is TRBJ2-1; D gene uncertain. CDR3 length: 21 amino acids. From germline, CDR1 is SGHRS and CDR2 YFSETQ. With 2 bases removed from V and 0 bases from J, the gap between germline ends came to 27 bases. CDR3 residues: CASSFGLRASAPESSYNEQFF. The CDR3 DNA reads TGCGCCAGCAGCTTCGGTCTTCGTGCCTCCGCCCCGGAGAGCTCCTACAATGAGCAGTTCTTC.

The genes are TRBV4-2 and TRBJ2-7; 12 nucleotides align to TRBD2. The CDR3 totals 15 residues. V trimming: 4 bases; J trimming: 4 bases; junction bases outside the gene matches: 5. CDR1 and CDR2 (germline): LGHNA, YNFKEQ. The CDR3 sequence: CASSPGLAGPYEQYF. CDR3 nucleotides: TGTGCCAGCAGCCCAGGACTAGCGGGACCATACGAGCAGTACTTC.

The V and J genes are TRBV3-1 (or the pseudogene TRBV3-2) and TRBJ2-1, with 10 bases aligning to TRBD2. The CDR3 covers 16 residues. In germline, CDR1 is LGHDT, CDR2 YNNKEL (reference sequence). The V segment lost 3 bases and the J segment 8 bases; nucleotides outside the gene matches: 10. Written as DNA, the CDR3 is TGTGCCAGCAGCCAGGGGACTAGCGCGGCGGGAGATGAGCAGTTCTTC. It is translated as CASSQGTSAAGDEQFF.

The V call is TRBV5-1, the J call TRBJ2-2; 13 nucleotides line up with TRBD2. V shed 4 bases and J 4 bases; nucleotides not matched to a gene: 16. Germline assignment: CDR1 SGHRS and CDR2 YFSETQ. The CDR3 runs to 20 residues. In DNA, the CDR3 is TGCGCCAGCAGCACGGCCTTACTAGCGGGAGGGCCGAGTAGCACCGGGGAGCTGTTTTTT. Translation: CASSTALLAGGPSSTGELFF.

J is TRBJ1-5 and V is TRBV27; D remains unclear. V was shortened by 5 bases and J by 7 bases, with 12 bases between the two germline ends. CDR3 size: 13 residues. The germline V gene has CDR1 MNHEY and CDR2 SMNVEV (reference sequence). CDR3 residues: CASSTRSGQPQHF. The CDR3 bases are TGTGCCAGCAGTACCAGGTCAGGCCAGCCCCAGCATTTT.

V and J are TRBV7-2 and TRBJ2-7; 7 bases are a match to TRBD2. V lost 4 bases to trimming and J lost 4 bases; unmatched junction nucleotides: 4. The CDR3 consists of 13 residues. Germline V gives CDR1 SGHTA, CDR2 FQGNSA. The CDR3 DNA reads TGTGCCAGCAGCTACCCTAGCGGATACGAGCAGTACTTC. Protein product: CASSYPSGYEQYF.

The V gene is TRBV18, the J gene TRBJ2-5; D ambiguous. This CDR3 contains 13 residues. The V and J ends lost 2 bases and 2 bases respectively, with 6 bases between them. CDR1 is KGHSH, CDR2 LQKENI, per germline. This chain's CDR3 is CASSPEMQETQYF. In DNA, the CDR3 is TGTGCCAGCTCACCAGAGATGCAAGAGACCCAGTACTTC.

This CDR3 reads CASRPHRVGSTDTQYF. The CDR3 bases are TGTGCCAGCAGACCGCACAGGGTAGGGAGCACAGATACGCAGTATTTT. The rearrangement links TRBV3-1 (or the pseudogene TRBV3-2) to TRBJ2-3, with D possibly being TRBD1 (6 bases). The V and J ends lost 6 bases and 0 bases respectively, with 16 bases between them. CDR1 and CDR2 (germline): LGHDT, YNNKEL (reference sequence). The CDR3 has 16 residues.

The rearrangement links TRBV7-2 to TRBJ1-2; D possibly corresponds to TRBD1 (6 bases). Trimming removed 3 bases at V and 4 bases at J, with 12 bases between. This CDR3 region has 14 residues. The V gene's germline CDR1 is SGHTA and CDR2 FQGNSA. The CDR3 DNA reads TGTGCCAGCAGCTTCCCGGGACAACTCTATGGCTACACCTTC. This encodes CASSFPGQLYGYTF.

J is TRBJ2-7 and V is TRBV28; TRBD2 aligns across 7 bases. Trimming cost V 8 bases and J 5 bases; bases outside gene matches: 12. The CDR3 runs 14 residues. CDR1 and CDR2 (germline): MDHEN, SYDVKM. The CDR3 bases are TGTGCCAGCTCTGAGCGGGGCTCCACTAACGAGCAGTACTTC. Translated, it gives CASSERGSTNEQYF.

The count of this clone is one. The chain uses TRBV5-5 and TRBJ1-1; tentative D call: TRBD1 (6 bases). The germline V gene encodes CDR1 SGHKS and CDR2 YYEKEE (reference sequence). Trimming took 4 bases from V and 5 from J, leaving 18 bases between them. This CDR3 is 15 amino acids long. DNA of the CDR3: TGTGCCAGCAGCGTCGCGGACAGTCGAACGACTGAAGCTTTCTTT. Residues: CASSVADSRTTEAFF.

The chain employs TRBV5-5 and TRBJ2-5; tentatively, D is TRBD1 (5 bases). The germline V gene has CDR1 SGHKS and CDR2 YYEKEE (reference sequence). V gave up 4 bases and J gave up 5 bases, with 12 bases separating them. This CDR3 has 13 residues. The CDR3 nucleotides read TGTGCCAGCAGCGTGCAGGGTCTGGAGACCCAGTACTTC. Its protein is CASSVQGLETQYF.

This chain uses TRBV30 with TRBJ1-5; D remains unclear. This CDR3 region has 11 residues. From germline, CDR1 is GTSNPN and CDR2 SVGIG (reference sequence). The V end was cut by 1 base, the J end by 9 bases, with 7 bases between. DNA for the CDR3: TGTGCCTGGAGTGATGAGGGGCCCCAGCATTTT. Its protein product is CAWSDEGPQHF.